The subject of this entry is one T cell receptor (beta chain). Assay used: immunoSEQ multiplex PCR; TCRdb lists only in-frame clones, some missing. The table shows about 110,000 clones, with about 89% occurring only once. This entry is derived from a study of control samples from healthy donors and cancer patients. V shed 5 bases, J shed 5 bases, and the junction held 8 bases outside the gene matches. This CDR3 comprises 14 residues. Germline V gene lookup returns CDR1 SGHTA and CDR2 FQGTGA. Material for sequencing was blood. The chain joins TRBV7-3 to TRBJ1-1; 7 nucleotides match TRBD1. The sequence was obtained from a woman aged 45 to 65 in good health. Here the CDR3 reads CASSKDRDMTEAFF. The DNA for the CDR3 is TGTGCCAGCAGCAAAGACAGGGATATGACTGAAGCTTTCTTT.